A selection of T cell receptor beta chains follows, all from one sample in a study of PD-L1 blockade in urothelial cancer. Method: immunoSEQ multiplex PCR; TCRdb's copy keeps in-frame clones and lacks some. The table shows around 42,000 clones, with more than 75% occurring only once. This specimen consisted of PBMCs, obtained around atezolizumab (anti-PD-L1) treatment. Receptors were obtained from a man in his sixties or seventies with urothelial cancer. The CDR3 runs from the conserved cysteine through the conserved F or W. A D gene is named only where the DNA matches it firmly. For some rows the clone size is stated as once, few or many, or as a class when expanded; others skip it.

J gene: TRBJ2-7; CDR3 length: 14; clone size: .; D gene: .; V gene: TRBV19; CDR3 protein: CASSSDRNSYEQYF; CDR3 DNA: TGTGCCAGTAGCTCCGACAGAAACTCCTACGAGCAGTACTTC
J gene: TRBJ2-1; CDR3 length: 16; clone size: .; D gene: TRBD2; V gene: TRBV18; CDR3 protein: CASSHQSGRAGDEQFF; CDR3 DNA: TGTGCCAGCTCACATCAAAGCGGGAGGGCTGGGGATGAGCAGTTCTTC
J gene: TRBJ1-3; CDR3 length: 16; clone size: few; D gene: .; V gene: TRBV9; CDR3 protein: CASSVGPVPSGNTIYF; CDR3 DNA: TGTGCCAGCAGCGTAGGGCCAGTCCCCTCTGGAAACACCATATATTTT
J gene: TRBJ1-5; CDR3 length: 13; clone size: few; D gene: .; V gene: TRBV4-1; CDR3 protein: CASSPDRNQPQHF; CDR3 DNA: TGCGCCAGCAGCCCTGACAGAAATCAGCCCCAGCATTTT
J gene: TRBJ1-2; CDR3 length: 14; clone size: .; D gene: .; V gene: TRBV11-2; CDR3 protein: CASSQGGEGYGYTF; CDR3 DNA: TGTGCCAGCAGCCAGGGTGGGGAAGGCTATGGCTACACCTTC
J gene: TRBJ2-7; CDR3 length: 14; clone size: .; D gene: TRBD2; V gene: TRBV29-1; CDR3 protein: CSVQPSGVSYEQYF; CDR3 DNA: TGCAGCGTTCAGCCTAGCGGGGTCTCCTACGAGCAGTACTTC
J gene: TRBJ1-5; CDR3 length: 14; clone size: .; D gene: TRBD1; V gene: TRBV19; CDR3 protein: CASSILTGNQPQHF; CDR3 DNA: TGTGCCAGTAGTATCCTGACAGGGAATCAGCCCCAGCATTTT
J gene: TRBJ2-1; CDR3 length: 15; clone size: .; D gene: TRBD1; V gene: TRBV14; CDR3 protein: CASSQRQGGVDEQFF; CDR3 DNA: TGTGCCAGCAGCCAAAGACAGGGGGGTGTAGATGAGCAGTTCTTC
J gene: TRBJ2-3; CDR3 length: 11; clone size: .; D gene: .; V gene: TRBV12-5; CDR3 protein: CASAPQDTQYF; CDR3 DNA: TGTGCTAGTGCCCCCCAGGATACGCAGTATTTT
J gene: TRBJ1-5; CDR3 length: 15; clone size: .; D gene: .; V gene: TRBV7-8; CDR3 protein: CASSPGVRLNQPQHF; CDR3 DNA: TGTGCCAGCAGCCCAGGGGTTAGATTAAATCAGCCCCAGCATTTT
J gene: TRBJ1-4; CDR3 length: 15; clone size: .; D gene: TRBD1; V gene: TRBV29-1; CDR3 protein: CSAGPDRATNEKLFF; CDR3 DNA: TGCAGCGCTGGCCCCGACAGGGCAACTAATGAAAAACTGTTTTTT
J gene: TRBJ1-2; CDR3 length: 16; clone size: .; D gene: .; V gene: TRBV5-1; CDR3 protein: CASSLGGGISNYGYTF; CDR3 DNA: TGCGCCAGCAGCTTGGGCGGGGGAATATCTAACTATGGCTACACCTTC
J gene: TRBJ2-5; CDR3 length: 14; clone size: .; D gene: .; V gene: TRBV7-2; CDR3 protein: CASSPGDASRAQYF; CDR3 DNA: TGTGCCAGCAGCCCGGGGGACGCTTCAAGGGCCCAGTACTTC
J gene: TRBJ1-2; CDR3 length: 13; clone size: once; D gene: .; V gene: TRBV7-2; CDR3 protein: CASSFLTRYGYTF; CDR3 DNA: TGTGCCAGCAGCTTTTTGACTCGCTATGGCTACACCTTC
J gene: TRBJ2-5; CDR3 length: 18; clone size: once; D gene: TRBD2; V gene: TRBV6-7; CDR3 protein: CASRSGLAGGSKPETQYF; CDR3 DNA: TGTGCCAGCAGATCAGGACTAGCGGGAGGGTCGAAGCCTGAGACCCAGTACTTC
J gene: TRBJ2-3; CDR3 length: 16; clone size: .; D gene: .; V gene: TRBV9; CDR3 protein: CASSVGVSGGADTQYF; CDR3 DNA: TGTGCCAGCAGCGTAGGGGTGTCGGGTGGGGCGGATACGCAGTATTTT
J gene: TRBJ1-2; CDR3 length: 11; clone size: .; D gene: .; V gene: TRBV30; CDR3 protein: CAWSAGGGYTF; CDR3 DNA: TGTGCCTGGAGTGCGGGTGGTGGCTACACCTTC
J gene: TRBJ1-2; CDR3 length: 13; clone size: .; D gene: TRBD1; V gene: TRBV28; CDR3 protein: CASSFRTGNGYTF; CDR3 DNA: TGTGCCAGCAGTTTCAGGACAGGCAACGGCTACACCTTC
J gene: TRBJ2-5; CDR3 length: 15; clone size: .; D gene: .; V gene: TRBV5-1; CDR3 protein: CASSLMGQPQETQYF; CDR3 DNA: TGCGCCAGCAGCTTGATGGGACAACCGCAAGAGACCCAGTACTTC
J gene: TRBJ2-5; CDR3 length: 12; clone size: few; D gene: .; V gene: TRBV5-8; CDR3 protein: CASSPYQETQYF; CDR3 DNA: TGTGCCAGCAGCCCGTACCAAGAGACCCAGTACTTC
J gene: TRBJ2-1; CDR3 length: 13; clone size: .; D gene: TRBD1; V gene: TRBV28; CDR3 protein: CASSLFDRAEQFF; CDR3 DNA: TGTGCCAGCAGTTTATTCGACAGGGCTGAGCAGTTCTTC
J gene: TRBJ2-3; CDR3 length: 17; clone size: .; D gene: TRBD2; V gene: TRBV10-3; CDR3 protein: CAIKGRLAHHPNDTQYF; CDR3 DNA: TGTGCCATCAAGGGACGACTAGCGCATCACCCGAACGATACGCAGTATTTT
J gene: TRBJ2-5; CDR3 length: 15; clone size: .; D gene: TRBD1; V gene: TRBV2; CDR3 protein: CASSKDRDRGVTQYF; CDR3 DNA: TGTGCCAGCAGTAAAGACCGGGACAGGGGAGTGACCCAGTACTTC
J gene: TRBJ2-1; CDR3 length: 14; clone size: .; D gene: TRBD2; V gene: TRBV10-2; CDR3 protein: CASSESGGRGEQFF; CDR3 DNA: TGCGCCAGCAGTGAGTCGGGAGGGAGGGGTGAGCAGTTCTTC
J gene: TRBJ2-3; CDR3 length: 18; clone size: once; D gene: .; V gene: TRBV21-1; CDR3 protein: CASIPSSSIIVRVDTQYF; CDR3 DNA: TGTGCCAGCATCCCTTCAAGCAGCATTATTGTGAGGGTCGATACGCAGTATTTT
J gene: TRBJ2-1; CDR3 length: 17; clone size: .; D gene: .; V gene: TRBV2; CDR3 protein: CASSGRKGGLDYNEQFF; CDR3 DNA: TGTGCCAGCAGTGGGAGGAAGGGGGGGCTGGATTACAATGAGCAGTTCTTC
J gene: TRBJ1-1; CDR3 length: 13; clone size: once; D gene: TRBD1; V gene: TRBV4-2; CDR3 protein: CASSQTGWTEAFF; CDR3 DNA: TGTGCCAGCAGCCAGACAGGGTGGACTGAAGCTTTCTTT
J gene: TRBJ2-3; CDR3 length: 17; clone size: .; D gene: .; V gene: TRBV4-2; CDR3 protein: CASSPPSGEWSTDTQYF; CDR3 DNA: TGTGCCAGCAGCCCCCCTTCGGGAGAGTGGAGCACAGATACGCAGTATTTT
J gene: TRBJ2-3; CDR3 length: 15; clone size: .; D gene: .; V gene: TRBV19; CDR3 protein: CASSMGGMRTDTQYF; CDR3 DNA: TGTGCCAGTAGTATGGGCGGGATGCGCACAGATACGCAGTATTTT
J gene: TRBJ1-2; CDR3 length: 16; clone size: .; D gene: TRBD1; V gene: TRBV7-9; CDR3 protein: CASTVPLGQGQDGYTF; CDR3 DNA: TGTGCCAGCACCGTTCCTTTGGGACAGGGGCAGGATGGCTACACCTTC
J gene: TRBJ1-4; CDR3 length: 12; clone size: .; D gene: .; V gene: TRBV27; CDR3 protein: CASRGPNEKLFF; CDR3 DNA: TGTGCCAGTAGAGGCCCTAATGAAAAACTGTTTTTT
J gene: TRBJ1-1; CDR3 length: 14; clone size: .; D gene: .; V gene: TRBV9; CDR3 protein: CASSVARGSTEAFF; CDR3 DNA: TGTGCCAGCAGCGTAGCTCGGGGGAGCACTGAAGCTTTCTTT
J gene: TRBJ2-1; CDR3 length: 13; clone size: .; D gene: .; V gene: TRBV28; CDR3 protein: CASAPGLYNEQFF; CDR3 DNA: TGTGCCAGCGCTCCGGGACTTTACAATGAGCAGTTCTTC
J gene: TRBJ1-1; CDR3 length: 14; clone size: .; D gene: TRBD1; V gene: TRBV27; CDR3 protein: CASSLTGGNTEAFF; CDR3 DNA: TGTGCCAGCAGTTTAACAGGGGGAAACACTGAAGCTTTCTTT
J gene: TRBJ2-3; CDR3 length: 14; clone size: .; D gene: .; V gene: TRBV6-5; CDR3 protein: CASSYGPPVNTQYF; CDR3 DNA: TGTGCCAGCAGTTACGGGCCCCCGGTGAATACGCAGTATTTT
J gene: TRBJ1-2; CDR3 length: 17; clone size: .; D gene: TRBD1; V gene: TRBV5-1; CDR3 protein: CASSLRQGLKANYGYTF; CDR3 DNA: TGCGCCAGCAGCCTGCGACAGGGCCTAAAAGCTAACTATGGCTACACCTTC
J gene: TRBJ2-3; CDR3 length: 15; clone size: .; D gene: TRBD1; V gene: TRBV5-1; CDR3 protein: CASSFNGQGTDTQYF; CDR3 DNA: TGCGCCAGCAGCTTTAACGGACAGGGCACAGATACGCAGTATTTT
J gene: TRBJ1-5; CDR3 length: 13; clone size: .; D gene: .; V gene: TRBV5-6; CDR3 protein: CASSFGGRQPQHF; CDR3 DNA: TGTGCCAGCAGCTTTGGCGGGCGACAGCCCCAGCATTTT
J gene: TRBJ2-1; CDR3 length: 15; clone size: once; D gene: TRBD2; V gene: TRBV28; CDR3 protein: CASSETSGRSNEQFF; CDR3 DNA: TGTGCCAGCAGCGAGACTAGCGGGAGGAGTAATGAGCAGTTCTTC
J gene: TRBJ2-7; CDR3 length: 13; clone size: .; D gene: .; V gene: TRBV6-5; CDR3 protein: CASSPQGSYEQYF; CDR3 DNA: TGTGCCAGCAGTCCCCAGGGGTCCTACGAGCAGTACTTC